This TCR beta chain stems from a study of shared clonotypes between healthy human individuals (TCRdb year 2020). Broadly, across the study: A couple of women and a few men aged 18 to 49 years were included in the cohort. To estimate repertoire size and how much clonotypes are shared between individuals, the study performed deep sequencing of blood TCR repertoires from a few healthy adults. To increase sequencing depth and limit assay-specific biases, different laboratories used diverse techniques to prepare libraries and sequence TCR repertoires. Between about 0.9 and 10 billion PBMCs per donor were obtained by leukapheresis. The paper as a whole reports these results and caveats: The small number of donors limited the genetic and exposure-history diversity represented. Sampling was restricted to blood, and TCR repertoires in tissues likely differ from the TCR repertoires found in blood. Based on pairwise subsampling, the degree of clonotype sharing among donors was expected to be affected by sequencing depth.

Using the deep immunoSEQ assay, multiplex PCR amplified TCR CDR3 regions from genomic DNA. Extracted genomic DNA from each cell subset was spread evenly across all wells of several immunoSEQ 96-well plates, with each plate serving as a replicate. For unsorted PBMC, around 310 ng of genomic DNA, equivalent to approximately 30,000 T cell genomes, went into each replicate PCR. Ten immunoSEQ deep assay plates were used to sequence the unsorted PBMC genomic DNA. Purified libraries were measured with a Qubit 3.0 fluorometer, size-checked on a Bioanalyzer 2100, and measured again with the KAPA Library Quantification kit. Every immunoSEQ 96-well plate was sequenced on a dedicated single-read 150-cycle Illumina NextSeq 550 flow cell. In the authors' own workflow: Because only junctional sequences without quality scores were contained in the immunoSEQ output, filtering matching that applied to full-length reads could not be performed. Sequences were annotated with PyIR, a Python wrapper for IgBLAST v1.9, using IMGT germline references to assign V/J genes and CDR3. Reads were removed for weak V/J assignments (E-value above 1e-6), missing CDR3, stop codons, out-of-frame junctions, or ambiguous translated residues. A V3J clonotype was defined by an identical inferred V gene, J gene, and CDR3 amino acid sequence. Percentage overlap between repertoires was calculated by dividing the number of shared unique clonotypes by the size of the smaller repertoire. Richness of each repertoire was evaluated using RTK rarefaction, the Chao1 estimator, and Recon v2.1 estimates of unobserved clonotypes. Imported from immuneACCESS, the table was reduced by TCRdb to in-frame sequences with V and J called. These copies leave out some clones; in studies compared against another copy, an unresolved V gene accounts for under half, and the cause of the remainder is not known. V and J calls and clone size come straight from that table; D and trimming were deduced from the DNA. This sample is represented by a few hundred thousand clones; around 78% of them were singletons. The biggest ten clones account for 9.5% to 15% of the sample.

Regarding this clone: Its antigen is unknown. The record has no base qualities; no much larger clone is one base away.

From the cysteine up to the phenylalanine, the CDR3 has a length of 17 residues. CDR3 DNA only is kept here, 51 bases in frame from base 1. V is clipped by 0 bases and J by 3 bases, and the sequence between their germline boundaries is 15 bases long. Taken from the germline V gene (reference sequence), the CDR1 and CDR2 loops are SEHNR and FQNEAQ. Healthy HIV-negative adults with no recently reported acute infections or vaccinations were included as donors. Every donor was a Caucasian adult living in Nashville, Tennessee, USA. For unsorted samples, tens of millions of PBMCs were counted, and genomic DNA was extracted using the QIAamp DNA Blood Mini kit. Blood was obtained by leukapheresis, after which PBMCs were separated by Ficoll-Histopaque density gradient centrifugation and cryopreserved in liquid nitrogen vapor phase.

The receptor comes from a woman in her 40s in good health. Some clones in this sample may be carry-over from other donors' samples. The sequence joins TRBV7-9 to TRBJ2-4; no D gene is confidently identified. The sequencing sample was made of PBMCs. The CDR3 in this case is CASSLAYLPVDKNIQYF. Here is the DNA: TGTGCCAGCAGCTTAGCGTATCTCCCCGTGGACAAAAACATTCAGTACTTC.